Included here is one TCR beta chain sequence, with context. Its binding antigen is unknown. One base away there is no much larger clone; base qualities are not given. The High Capacity cDNA Reverse Transcription Kit was used to reverse transcribe all of the isolated RNA, meaning that expressed TCRB transcripts were what got sequenced. Deep immunoSEQ sequencing was applied to naive, central memory and regulatory T cell samples, giving an average of around 4 million total reads per sample. After sorted cells were lysed in RLT buffer, RNA was extracted with DNase-treated RNeasy Micro or Mini kits, with the choice depending on cell number. Each cell subset was processed separately to prevent cross-contamination, with patient and healthy donor samples processed together. The immunoSEQ multiplex PCR was used to amplify TCRB sequences from cDNA, yielding 87-bp fragments that span the CDR3 region. The amplicons were sequenced using the Illumina HiSeq platform. The published analysis was carried out like this. Synthetic template baselines were used to correct PCR bias computationally, reads within Hamming distance 2 were collapsed together, and singletons that could not be merged were discarded. Reads were aligned against IMGT so that V, D and J genes, CDR3 length and insertions or deletions at six rearrangement sites could be assigned. Within each subset, clonotype counts were normalized to sorted cell number, and only after that were true diversity and Gini coefficients computed with the tcR R package. The overlap coefficient, calculated on TCRB nucleotide sequences, was used to quantify repertoire sharing. Out-of-frame TCRB sequences from naive cells were analyzed as a proxy for the pre-selection repertoire. In its TCRdb copy, this immuneACCESS table keeps in-frame sequences only and misses some clones. Where compared with another copy, unresolved V genes explain less than half of these, and the others have no known cause. V, J and clone size were drawn from that table, and D and trimming were deduced from the DNA. The sample contains around 240,000 clones, approximately 16% of them found a single time. The top ten constitute approximately 0.086% of the sample.

This specimen comes from a study of beta chain features in type 1 diabetes listed by TCRdb under 2018. With respect to the entire study: No differences in mean age, gender distribution, total cell number or subset yield were found between patients and healthy donors. A total of some 110 million sorted cells were examined across all samples, and the number of cells per subset was strongly correlated with RNA yield. In the study, TCRB repertoires of sorted circulating CD4+ T cell subsets from recently diagnosed type 1 diabetes patients were compared with those of matched healthy donors. Naive and central memory subsets were obtained from all 30 or so donors, but regulatory and stem cell-like memory subsets were isolated from only 8 patients and roughly 8 healthy donors.

Study-wide findings and limitations: PCR may preferentially amplify shorter templates, but because patient and control samples were amplified and corrected together, any resulting skew would affect both groups equally. Fewer insertions and more nucleotide deletions at VDJ recombination sites were observed in patients with type 1 diabetes, implying thymic rearrangement abnormalities. In all four CD4+ subsets, TCRB CDR3 length was moderately but significantly shorter in type 1 diabetes patients. Because cDNA was sequenced instead of genomic DNA, activated cells with high expression could be over-represented, although the groups did not differ in activation or CD3 levels. Naive, central memory and regulatory TCRB repertoires appeared to be more alike among patients than among healthy donors. HLA sub-analyses involved small numbers of individuals, so any influence of HLA type on TCRB rearrangement remained unresolved.

Each donor gave one peripheral blood draw, roughly 110 mL on average, collected into heparinised tubes. A BD FACSAria II was used to sort naive, central memory, regulatory and stem cell-like memory CD4+ T cells with a panel that included CD45RO, CCR7, CD25, CD127, CD95 and CD27. Purity was above 98% for every sorted population. Right away, PBMCs were isolated by Lymphoprep density gradient centrifugation and were stained directly, with no culture step. So that batch effects would be minimized, each experiment stained and sorted samples in pairs, pairing one healthy donor with one patient. The sequenced sample consisted of naive CD4+ T cells from blood. The sample's cell subset or site, from its label and the paper: true naive CD4+ T cells. The sequence came from a man aged 25 to 45 with type 1 diabetes.

CDR3 protein: CASTRSREYYEQYF. The nucleotide sequence reads TGTGCCAGCACCCGTTCGCGCGAATACTACGAGCAGTACTTC. The chain was built from TRBV27 and TRBJ2-7; there is no confident call for the D gene. CDR1 and CDR2, per the germline V gene (reference sequence), are MNHEY and SMNVEV. The V and J ends are trimmed by 7 bases and 3 bases, leaving 16 bases between them. The CDR3, cysteine through phenylalanine, is 14 amino acids long. The CDR3 DNA has 42 bases and is translated from base 1.